This TCR beta chain was recorded in a study of T cell repertoires in cytomegalovirus infection. Study context: Evidence of both CMV infection and a matching HLA type came from public TCR beta signatures. Overall study findings and caveats: It was HLA-C-restricted CMV-specific TCR beta clonotypes that dominated the response ex vivo. Frequencies of public TCR beta families were cumulated, and this identified carriers of CMV plus the relevant HLA.

A few counts support this clonotype. What it binds is unknown. MiXCR, applied by TCRdb to the reads, yields one record per CDR3 protein. The data hold 640,000 or so distinct CDR3 sequences, with around 30% observed a single time. The CDR3 runs 15 residues. Germline-derived CDR1 and CDR2 are ENHRY and SYGVKD. Germline trimming cut 9 bases from V and 2 bases from J; bases unmatched to any gene: 10. The receptor was derived from a human donor in good health (CMV status not recorded). Some clones in this sample may be carry-over from other donors' samples. The sample was cultured PBMCs, taken from culture after CMV antigen stimulation. V gene TRBV10-3 combines with J gene TRBJ2-3; 8 bases agree with TRBD2. This CDR3 reads CAIRKSGSPTDTQYF. The CDR3 coding sequence is TGTGCCATACGAAAGAGCGGGAGTCCCACAGATACGCAGTATTTT.